This T cell receptor (beta chain) was recorded in a study of shared clonotypes between healthy human individuals. TCRdb keeps only in-frame clones here, not all; method: immunoSEQ multiplex PCR. The sample consists of roughly 2.2 million clones, over 90% of them appearing once. Division of CD4+ cells produced a CD45RA+ naive subset and a CD45RA-negative memory subset. The CDR3 has 15 amino acids. The V end lost 9 bases, the J end lost 10 bases, and 26 bases lay between the germline ends. Germline lookup yields CDR1 SGHRS and CDR2 YFSETQ. The sequencing sample was made of naive CD4+ T cells from PBMCs. Noted subset: CD45RA+ positively selected. The chain uses TRBV5-1 and TRBJ2-1; D is possibly TRBD1 (5 bases). The receptor was derived from a man younger than 35 in good health. Some clones in this sample may be carry-over from other donors' samples. CDR3 nucleotides: TGCGCCACCAAGACAGACCACAACTCAATGAGGGAGCAGTTCTTC. Its translation: CATKTDHNSMREQFF.